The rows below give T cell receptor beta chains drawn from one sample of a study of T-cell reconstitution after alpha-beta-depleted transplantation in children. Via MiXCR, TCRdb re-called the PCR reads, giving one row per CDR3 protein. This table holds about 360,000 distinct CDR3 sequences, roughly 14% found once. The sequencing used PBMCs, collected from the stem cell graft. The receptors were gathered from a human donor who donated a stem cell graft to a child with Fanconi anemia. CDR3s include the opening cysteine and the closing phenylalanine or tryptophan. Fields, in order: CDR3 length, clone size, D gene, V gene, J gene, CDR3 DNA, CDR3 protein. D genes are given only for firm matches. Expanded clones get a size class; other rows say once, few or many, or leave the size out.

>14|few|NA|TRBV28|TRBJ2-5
TGTGCCAGCAGTTTGGAGGGGGGGAGAGAGACCCAGTACTTC
CASSLEGGRETQYF
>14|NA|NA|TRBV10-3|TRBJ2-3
TGTGCCATCAGTGAGTCCGGGGCAACAGATACGCAGTATTTT
CAISESGATDTQYF
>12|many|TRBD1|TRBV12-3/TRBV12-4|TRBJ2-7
TGTGCCAGCAGTTATGGACAGGCTGGTTTGCACTTC
CASSYGQAGLHF
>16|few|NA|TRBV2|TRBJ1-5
TGTGCCAGCAGTGCCACCCGATTTCAGGGAAATCAGCCCCAGCATTTT
CASSATRFQGNQPQHF
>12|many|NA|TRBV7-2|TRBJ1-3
TGTGCCAGCAGCCGCCCGGGAAACACCATATATTTT
CASSRPGNTIYF
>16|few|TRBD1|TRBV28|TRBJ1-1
TGTGCCAGCAGTTTCCCGGGACAGTTCACGAACACTGAAGCTTTCTTT
CASSFPGQFTNTEAFF
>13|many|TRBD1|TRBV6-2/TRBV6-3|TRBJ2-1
TGTGCCAGCAGGGGACAGGGCTTCAATGAGCAGTTCTTC
CASRGQGFNEQFF
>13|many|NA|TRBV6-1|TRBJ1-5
TGTGCCAGCAGTGAAGGGGAGGATCAGCCCCAGCATTTT
CASSEGEDQPQHF
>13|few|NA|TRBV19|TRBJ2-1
TGTGCCAGTAACCCGGGATCCCACAATGAGCAGTTCTTC
CASNPGSHNEQFF
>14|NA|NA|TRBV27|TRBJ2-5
TGTGCCAGTTCCTCCAAATCGGCCCAAGAGACCCAGTACTTC
CASSSKSAQETQYF
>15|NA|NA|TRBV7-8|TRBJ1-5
TGTGCCAGCAGCTCCCGACAGATTAGCAATCAGCCCCAGCATTTT
CASSSRQISNQPQHF